This T cell receptor (beta chain) was identified in a study of early T cells in non-severe SARS-CoV-2 infection. Turning to the study itself: Sequencing input comprised bulk RNA from unsorted whole blood; chain pairing was not available.

TCRdb processed the 5' RACE reads anew with MiXCR; each CDR3 protein has one entry. The sample contains tens of thousands of distinct CDR3 sequences, approximately 6.1% of which appear only once. This clonotype came up many times. Germline lookup yields CDR1 SGHAT and CDR2 FQNNGV. The length of the CDR3 is 14 residues. V was cut by 1 base and J by 6 bases, with 11 bases left in between. This receptor was taken from an adult who was a healthcare worker with PCR-confirmed SARS-CoV-2 infection or an uninfected control (not recorded which). This chain uses TRBV11-2 with TRBJ2-3; D gene ambiguous. This material consisted of whole blood, taken at baseline. The CDR3 is CASSLGHTSDTQYF. CDR3 nucleotide sequence: TGTGCCAGCAGCTTAGGCCATACCTCGGATACGCAGTATTTT.